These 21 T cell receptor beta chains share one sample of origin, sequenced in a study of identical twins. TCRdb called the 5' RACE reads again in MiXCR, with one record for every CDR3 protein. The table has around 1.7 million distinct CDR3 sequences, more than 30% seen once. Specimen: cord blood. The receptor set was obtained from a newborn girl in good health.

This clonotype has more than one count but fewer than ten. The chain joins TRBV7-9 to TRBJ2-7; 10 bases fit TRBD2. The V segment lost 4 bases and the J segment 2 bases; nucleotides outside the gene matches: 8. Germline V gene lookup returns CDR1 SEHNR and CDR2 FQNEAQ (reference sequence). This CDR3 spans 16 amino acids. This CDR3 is CASSSYWTSGPYEQYF. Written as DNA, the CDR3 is TGTGCCAGCAGCTCCTACTGGACTAGCGGACCCTACGAGCAGTACTTC.

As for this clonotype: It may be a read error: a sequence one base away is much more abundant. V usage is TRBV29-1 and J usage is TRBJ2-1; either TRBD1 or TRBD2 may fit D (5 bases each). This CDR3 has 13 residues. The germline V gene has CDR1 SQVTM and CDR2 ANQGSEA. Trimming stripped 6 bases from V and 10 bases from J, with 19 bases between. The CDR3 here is CSVTGPSSYEQFF. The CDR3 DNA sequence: TGCAGCGTGACGGGACCCTCCTCCTACGAGCAGTTCTTC.

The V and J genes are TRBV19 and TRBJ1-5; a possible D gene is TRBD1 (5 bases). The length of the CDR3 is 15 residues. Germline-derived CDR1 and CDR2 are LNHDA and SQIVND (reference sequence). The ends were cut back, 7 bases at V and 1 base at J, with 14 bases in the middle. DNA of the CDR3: TGTGCCAGTATCGGGATGGGACGGAGCAATCAGCCCCAGCATTTT. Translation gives CASIGMGRSNQPQHF.

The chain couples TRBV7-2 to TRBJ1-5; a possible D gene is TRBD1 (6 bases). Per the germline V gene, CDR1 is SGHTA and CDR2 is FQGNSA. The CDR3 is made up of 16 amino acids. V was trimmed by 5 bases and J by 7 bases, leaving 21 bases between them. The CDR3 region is CASSLMGAMGGQPQHF. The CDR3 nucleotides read TGTGCCAGCAGCCTCATGGGGGCGATGGGGGGGCAGCCCCAGCATTTT. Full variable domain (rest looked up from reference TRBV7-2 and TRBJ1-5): GAGVSQSPSNKVTEKGKDVELRCDPISGHTALYWYRQSLGQGLEFLIYFQGNSAPDKSGLPSDRFSAERTGGSVSTLTIQRTQQEDSAVYLCASSLMGAMGGQPQHFGDGTRLSIL.

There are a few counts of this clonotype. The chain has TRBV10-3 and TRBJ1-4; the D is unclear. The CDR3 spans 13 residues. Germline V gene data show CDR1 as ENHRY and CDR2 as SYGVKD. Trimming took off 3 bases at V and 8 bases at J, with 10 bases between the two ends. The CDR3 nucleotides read TGTGCCATCAGTGACGGGAGGGAAGAAAAACTGTTTTTT. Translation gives CAISDGREEKLFF.

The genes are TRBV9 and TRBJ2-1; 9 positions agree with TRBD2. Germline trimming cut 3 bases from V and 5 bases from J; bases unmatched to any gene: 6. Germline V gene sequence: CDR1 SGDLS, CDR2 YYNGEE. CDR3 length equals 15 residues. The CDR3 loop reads CASSAREGRNNEQFF. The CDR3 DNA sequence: TGTGCCAGCAGCGCGCGGGAGGGAAGAAACAATGAGCAGTTCTTC. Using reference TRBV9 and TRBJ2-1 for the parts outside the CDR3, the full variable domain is DSGVTQTPKHLITATGQRVTLRCSPRSGDLSVYWYQQSLDQGLQFLIQYYNGEERAKGNILERFSAQQFPDLHSELNLSSLELGDSALYFCASSAREGRNNEQFFGPGTRLTVL.

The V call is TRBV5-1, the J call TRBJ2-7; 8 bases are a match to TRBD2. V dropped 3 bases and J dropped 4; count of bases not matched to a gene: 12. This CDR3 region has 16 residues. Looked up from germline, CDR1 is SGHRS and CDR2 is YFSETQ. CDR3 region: CASSSGDGSGVYEQYF. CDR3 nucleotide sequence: TGCGCCAGCAGCTCCGGCGATGGTAGCGGGGTGTACGAGCAGTACTTC.

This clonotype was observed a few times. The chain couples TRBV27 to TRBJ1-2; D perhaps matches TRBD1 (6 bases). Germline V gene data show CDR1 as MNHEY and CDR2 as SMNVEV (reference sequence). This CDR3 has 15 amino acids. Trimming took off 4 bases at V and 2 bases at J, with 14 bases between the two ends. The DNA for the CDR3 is TGTGCCAGCAGTTCCCACAGGGTCTCGAACTATGGCTACACCTTC. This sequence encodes CASSSHRVSNYGYTF.

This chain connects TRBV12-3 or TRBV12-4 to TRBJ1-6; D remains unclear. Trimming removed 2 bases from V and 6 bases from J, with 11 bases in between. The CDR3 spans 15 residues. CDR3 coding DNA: TGTGCCAGCAGTTTACGACAAAGCTCTAATTCACCCCTCCACTTT. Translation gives CASSLRQSSNSPLHF.

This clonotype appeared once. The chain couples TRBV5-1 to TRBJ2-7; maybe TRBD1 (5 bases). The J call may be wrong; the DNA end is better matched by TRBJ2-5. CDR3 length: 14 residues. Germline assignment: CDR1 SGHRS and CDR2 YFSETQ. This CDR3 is CASSLEGMGETQYF. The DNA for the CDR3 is TGCGCCAGCAGCTTGGAGGGGATGGGAGAGACCCAGTACTTC.

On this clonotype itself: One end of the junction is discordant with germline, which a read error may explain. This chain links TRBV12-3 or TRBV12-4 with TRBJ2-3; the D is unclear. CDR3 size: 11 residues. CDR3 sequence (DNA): TGTGCCAGCAGTTCTGCAGATACGCACTATTTT. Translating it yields CASSSADTHYF.

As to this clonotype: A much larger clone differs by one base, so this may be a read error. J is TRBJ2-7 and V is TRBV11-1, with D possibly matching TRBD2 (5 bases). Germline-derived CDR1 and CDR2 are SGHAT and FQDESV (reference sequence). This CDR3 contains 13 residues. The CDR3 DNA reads TGTGCCGGCAGCTTAAATAGCGACTACGAGCAGTACTTC. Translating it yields CAGSLNSDYEQYF.

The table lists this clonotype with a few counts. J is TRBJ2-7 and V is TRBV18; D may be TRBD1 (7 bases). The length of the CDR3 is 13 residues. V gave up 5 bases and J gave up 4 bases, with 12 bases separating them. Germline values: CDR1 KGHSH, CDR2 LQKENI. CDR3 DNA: TGTGCCAGCTCAACGGAGGGGGCGTACGAGCAGTACTTC. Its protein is CASSTEGAYEQYF.

DNA for the CDR3: TGTGCCAGCAGCCAACTAGGGTGGAGGAGCGGTGGCTACACCTTC. As protein: CASSQLGWRSGGYTF. V is TRBV3-1 and J is TRBJ1-2; no firm D call. The CDR3 consists of 15 residues. Germline V lookup: CDR1 LGHDT, CDR2 YNNKEL (reference sequence). Trimming took off 2 bases at V and 7 bases at J, with 17 bases between the two ends.

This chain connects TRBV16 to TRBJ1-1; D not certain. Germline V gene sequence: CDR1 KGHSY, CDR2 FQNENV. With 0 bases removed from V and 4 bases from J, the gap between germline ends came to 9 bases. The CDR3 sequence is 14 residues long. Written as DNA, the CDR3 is TGTGCCAGCAGCCAATCGGAGGGTGTCACTGAAGCTTTCTTT. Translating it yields CASSQSEGVTEAFF.

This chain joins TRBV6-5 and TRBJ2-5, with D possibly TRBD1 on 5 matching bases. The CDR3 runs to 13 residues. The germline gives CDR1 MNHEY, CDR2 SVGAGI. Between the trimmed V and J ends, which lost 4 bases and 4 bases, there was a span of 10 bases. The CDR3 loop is CASSSGIGETQYF. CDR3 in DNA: TGTGCCAGCAGTTCAGGGATCGGAGAGACCCAGTACTTC.

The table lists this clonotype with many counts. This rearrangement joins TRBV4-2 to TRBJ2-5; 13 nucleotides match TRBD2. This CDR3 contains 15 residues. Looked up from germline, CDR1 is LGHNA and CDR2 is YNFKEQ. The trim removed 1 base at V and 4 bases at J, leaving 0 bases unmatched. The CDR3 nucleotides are TGTGCCAGCAGCCAAGGACTAGCGGGAGGAGAGACCCAGTACTTC. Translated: CASSQGLAGGETQYF.

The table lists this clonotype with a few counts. CDR3 nucleotides: TGTGCCAGCAGTGGGGGACTTTGGACCGGGGAGCTGTTTTTT. It codes for CASSGGLWTGELFF. The chain recombines TRBV6-1 with TRBJ2-2; the D gene is possibly TRBD2 (6 bases). The CDR3 consists of 14 residues. The germline V gene has CDR1 MNHNS and CDR2 SASEGT. With 4 bases removed from V and 5 bases from J, the gap between germline ends came to 11 bases.

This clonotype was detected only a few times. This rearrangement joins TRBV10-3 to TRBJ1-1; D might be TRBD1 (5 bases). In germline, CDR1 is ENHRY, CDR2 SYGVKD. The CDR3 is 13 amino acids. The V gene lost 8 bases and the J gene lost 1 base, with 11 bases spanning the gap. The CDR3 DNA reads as TGTGCCATCGGGGCAGATCCGAACACTGAAGCTTTCTTT. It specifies CAIGADPNTEAFF.

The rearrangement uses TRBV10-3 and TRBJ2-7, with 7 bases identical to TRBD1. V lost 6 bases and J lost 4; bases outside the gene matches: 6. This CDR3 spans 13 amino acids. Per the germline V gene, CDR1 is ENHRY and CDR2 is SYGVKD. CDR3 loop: CAISGTGVYEQYF. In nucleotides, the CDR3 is TGTGCCATCAGCGGAACAGGGGTGTACGAGCAGTACTTC.

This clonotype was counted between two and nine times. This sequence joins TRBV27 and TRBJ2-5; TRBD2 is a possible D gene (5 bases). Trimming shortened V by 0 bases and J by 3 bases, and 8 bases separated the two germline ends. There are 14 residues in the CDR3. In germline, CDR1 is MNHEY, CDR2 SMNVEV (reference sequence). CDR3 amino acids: CASSLSLREETQYF. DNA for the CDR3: TGTGCCAGCAGTTTATCGTTGAGGGAAGAGACCCAGTACTTC.